The 13 T cell receptor beta chains listed next were all sequenced from one sample in a study of metastatic and nonmetastatic thyroid tumors. Not a single patient had been given any form of treatment at any point before undergoing thyroid surgery. TCRdb ran MiXCR on the PCR reads. The profile shows 75,000 to 100,000 clones, over 9.5% of them singletons. Sequencing was done on a sample of blood. Receptor source: a female donor with papillary thyroid cancer or a benign thyroid nodule (not recorded which). Some clones in this sample may be carry-over from other donors' samples.

This clone was seen ten or more times. The rearrangement joins TRBV10-3 to TRBJ1-1; unclear D gene. V was clipped by 8 bases and J by 5 bases, with 18 bases between them. Germline CDR1 is ENHRY and CDR2 is SYGVKD. The CDR3 is made up of 14 amino acids. This chain's CDR3 is CAIGQPTIVTEAFF. In DNA form, the CDR3 reads TGTGCCATCGGCCAGCCTACAATCGTGACTGAAGCTTTCTTT.

This clone came up many times. The chain uses TRBV29-1 and TRBJ1-2; possibly TRBD1 for D (5 bases). Between the trimmed V and J ends, which lost 4 bases and 8 bases, there was a span of 17 bases. This CDR3 is built from 13 residues. CDR1 is SQVTM, CDR2 ANQGSEA, per germline. This CDR3 reads CSVGEVDSQGYTF. The CDR3 DNA reads TGCAGCGTTGGAGAGGTTGACAGTCAAGGCTACACCTTC.

This clone was counted ten times or more. The chain joins TRBV10-3 to TRBJ2-7; 13 nucleotides line up with TRBD2. The V and J ends lost 4 bases and 2 bases, in that order; junction bases with no gene match: 2. The CDR3 sequence is 15 residues long. The germline CDR1 and CDR2 sequences are ENHRY and SYGVKD. CDR3 amino acids: CAISVGTSGAYEQYF. Written as DNA, the CDR3 is TGTGCCATCAGTGTCGGGACTAGCGGGGCCTACGAGCAGTACTTC.

The gene calls are TRBV5-4 and TRBJ2-1, with TRBD2 as a possible D gene (5 bases). The CDR3 consists of 12 residues. Germline values: CDR1 SGHNT, CDR2 YYREEE (reference sequence). The V end lost 6 bases, the J end lost 9 bases, and 13 bases lay between the germline ends. The CDR3 DNA is TGTGCCAGCACCGCCACTAGTTTTGAGCAGTTCTTC. Translation: CASTATSFEQFF.

This clone came up many times. The gene calls are TRBV9 and TRBJ2-7, with D tentatively TRBD1 (6 bases). In germline, CDR1 is SGDLS, CDR2 YYNGEE. Between the trimmed V and J ends, which lost 0 bases and 5 bases, there was a span of 18 bases. The CDR3 runs to 16 residues. CDR3 DNA sequence: TGTGCCAGCAGCGTAGACGGGGCAGGGGTTATCGACGAGCAGTACTTC. Encoded protein: CASSVDGAGVIDEQYF.

This clone is deemed medium-sized. The CDR3 here is CASSPLAGGLTGELFF. The DNA of the CDR3 is TGTGCCAGCAGTCCTCTAGCGGGAGGGCTCACCGGGGAGCTGTTTTTT. The chain recombines TRBV12-3 or TRBV12-4 with TRBJ2-2; 12 bases are shared with TRBD2. J lost 4 bases, V lost 5 bases, and 5 bases had no gene match. The CDR3 loop spans 16 amino acids.

This clone occurred many times. The CDR3 DNA sequence: TGTGCCTGGAAAGGTAGTATTAGCACTGAAGCTTTCTTT. This sequence encodes CAWKGSISTEAFF. V and J are TRBV30 and TRBJ1-1, with D hard to call. Germline assignment: CDR1 GTSNPN and CDR2 SVGIG (reference sequence). This CDR3 spans 13 amino acids. Trimming left V 4 bases short and J 4 bases short, with 13 bases between.

This clone was detected many times. V gene TRBV28 combines with J gene TRBJ1-5; 7 bases agree with TRBD1. Germline V gene sequence: CDR1 MDHEN, CDR2 SYDVKM. With V trimmed by 10 bases and J by 4 bases, 10 bases remained unmatched. CDR3 length equals 14 residues. The CDR3 loop reads CATHRDSQNQPQHF. The CDR3 region has the DNA TGTGCCACCCACAGGGACAGCCAAAATCAGCCCCAGCATTTT.

V and J are TRBV5-1 and TRBJ2-3; 10 positions agree with TRBD2. The CDR3 covers 17 residues. Germline V gene sequence: CDR1 SGHRS, CDR2 YFSETQ. V dropped 0 bases and J dropped 4; count of bases not matched to a gene: 8. CDR3 coding DNA: TGCGCCAGCAGCTTGGGGTTTGGACTAGCGGCCTCAGATACGCAGTATTTT. Translated, it gives CASSLGFGLAASDTQYF.

In this sample, this clone turned up many times. The genes are TRBV4-2 and TRBJ1-2; D is unclear. This CDR3 contains 14 residues. V lost 0 bases and J lost 4, with 9 bases in between. Germline V CDR1 and CDR2: LGHNA, YNFKEQ. CDR3 amino acids: CASSQDRDIYGYTF. The CDR3, as DNA: TGTGCCAGCAGCCAAGATCGGGATATCTATGGCTACACCTTC.

The table lists this clone with many counts. The rearrangement links TRBV11-2 to TRBJ2-3; D possibly corresponds to TRBD2 (5 bases). V gave up 5 bases and J gave up 2 bases, with 14 bases separating them. CDR1 and CDR2 from the germline V gene are SGHAT and FQNNGV. CDR3 length: 15 residues. CDR3 sequence (DNA): TGTGCCAGCAGCACCGAGCGGAGACCCACAGATACGCAGTATTTT. Translation gives CASSTERRPTDTQYF.

This clone was seen many times. The genes are TRBV4-3 and TRBJ1-1; D gene uncertain. The ends were cut back, 6 bases at V and 0 bases at J, with 17 bases in the middle. The germline V gene encodes CDR1 LGHNA and CDR2 YSLEER. The CDR3 totals 16 residues. The CDR3 loop reads CASREDGTNMNTEAFF. The CDR3 region has the DNA TGCGCCAGCAGAGAAGACGGCACCAACATGAACACTGAAGCTTTCTTT.

This clone was recorded at least ten times. J is TRBJ2-3 and V is TRBV6-6; 10 positions match TRBD2. J lost 2 bases, V lost 2 bases, and 4 bases had no gene match. CDR1 MNHNY and CDR2 SVGAGI come from the germline V gene (reference sequence). This CDR3 is 16 amino acids long. The CDR3 reads CASSYLLAGATDTQYF. Here the CDR3 DNA reads TGTGCCAGCAGTTACCTCCTAGCGGGAGCCACAGATACGCAGTATTTT.